Each of the 21 T cell receptor beta chains below was sequenced from the same sample in a study of T cells in Graves' hyperthyroidism and ophthalmopathy. Amplified TCR beta CDR3 regions derived from RNA transcripts. With the HTBI primer set, the TCR CDR3 went through a first round of RT-PCR. MiXCR, run by TCRdb on the multiplex PCR reads, gives a single entry per CDR3 protein. The profile shows around 480,000 distinct CDR3 sequences, around 14% of them singletons. The sequencing input was blood. The receptors here all came from a woman between 18 and 29 years old with Graves' hyperthyroidism.

This clonotype was seen many times. This chain connects TRBV11-2 to TRBJ2-2; D gene unclear. With 5 bases removed from V and 4 bases from J, the gap between germline ends came to 8 bases. This CDR3 has 13 amino acids. Germline values: CDR1 SGHAT, CDR2 FQNNGV. The CDR3 sequence: CASSPWATGELFF. The CDR3 DNA is TGTGCCAGCAGCCCGTGGGCCACCGGGGAGCTGTTTTTT.

This clonotype has ten or more counts. The chain recombines TRBV9 with TRBJ1-6; D perhaps matches TRBD1 (5 bases). CDR3 length: 16 residues. CDR1 SGDLS and CDR2 YYNGEE come from the germline V gene. The V and J ends lost 5 bases and 5 bases respectively, with 17 bases between them. The CDR3 is CASRKGRADDNSPLHF. The CDR3 bases are TGTGCCAGCAGAAAGGGGAGGGCTGACGATAATTCACCCCTCCACTTT. Using reference TRBV9 and TRBJ1-6 for the parts outside the CDR3, the full variable domain is DSGVTQTPKHLITATGQRVTLRCSPRSGDLSVYWYQQSLDQGLQFLIQYYNGEERAKGNILERFSAQQFPDLHSELNLSSLELGDSALYFCASRKGRADDNSPLHFGNGTRLTVT.

This clonotype showed up many times. The chain joins TRBV29-1 to TRBJ1-1; D not certain. In germline, CDR1 is SQVTM, CDR2 ANQGSEA. V lost 5 bases to trimming and J lost 3 bases, with 4 bases between them. This CDR3 is 10 amino acids long. The chain's CDR3 is CSVRYTEAFF. The DNA of the CDR3 is TGCAGCGTTCGGTACACTGAAGCTTTCTTT. Supplemented by reference TRBV29-1 and TRBJ1-1, the full variable domain reads SAVISQKPSRDICQRGTSLTIQCQVDSQVTMMFWYRQQPGQSLTLIATANQGSEATYESGFVIDKFPISRPNLTFSTLTVSNMSPEDSSIYLCSVRYTEAFFGQGTRLTVV.

The CDR3 DNA is TGTGCCACCAGTGATTGGTCAGGCGAAAGCACAGATACGCAGTATTTT. Translation: CATSDWSGESTDTQYF. The V gene is TRBV24-1, the J gene TRBJ2-3, with D unresolved. The CDR3 sequence is 16 residues long. The V end lost 2 bases, the J end lost 0 bases, and 11 bases lay between the germline ends. CDR1 is KGHDR and CDR2 is SFDVKD in the germline V gene.

This clonotype was seen repeatedly, ten times or more. The rearrangement uses TRBV20-1 and TRBJ2-5; D might be TRBD2 (5 bases). The CDR3 covers 13 residues. CDR1 DFQATT and CDR2 SNEGSKA come from the germline V gene (reference sequence). Between the trimmed V and J ends, which lost 1 base and 1 base, there was a span of 7 bases. In DNA, the CDR3 is TGCAGTGCTAGAGTTAGCGCCCAAGAGACCCAGTACTTC. This encodes CSARVSAQETQYF.

This clonotype was picked up a small number of times. The rearrangement links TRBV7-9 to TRBJ2-1; D gene uncertain. The CDR3 is 14 amino acids. Trimming removed 6 bases from V and 7 bases from J, with 16 bases in between. CDR1 is SEHNR, CDR2 FQNEAQ, per germline (reference sequence). The CDR3 DNA is TGTGCCAGCAGTCGACGTAATTCACGAAATGAGCAGTTCTTC. This sequence encodes CASSRRNSRNEQFF.

This clonotype has a count of ten or more. The rearrangement uses TRBV7-9 and TRBJ2-1; 7 positions agree with TRBD2. The CDR3 sequence is 14 residues long. With V trimmed by 2 bases and J by 8 bases, 6 bases remained unmatched. CDR1 is SEHNR and CDR2 is FQNEAQ in the germline V gene (reference sequence). DNA of the CDR3: TGTGCCAGCAGCTTATTGGGGGGGATGCATGAGCAGTTCTTC. It codes for CASSLLGGMHEQFF.

This clonotype was seen many times. The chain has TRBV2 and TRBJ2-7; D may be TRBD1 or TRBD2 (5 bases each). V shed 0 bases and J shed 6 bases, with 18 bases lying between them. The CDR3 extends over 16 amino acids. Germline CDR1 reads SNHLY; CDR2 reads FYNNEI. The CDR3 DNA reads TGTGCCAGCAGTGAAGCGTCCGGGACGAAGGGCTTCGAGCAGTACGTC. This sequence encodes CASSEASGTKGFEQYV.

The V gene is TRBV5-1, the J gene TRBJ2-6; 10 bases align to TRBD1. The CDR3 sequence is 17 residues long. Looked up from germline, CDR1 is SGHRS and CDR2 is YFSETQ. Trimming at V came to 4 bases and at J to 3 bases, leaving 7 bases not matched to a gene. The DNA for the CDR3 is TGCGCCAGCAGCCCGGACAGGGGGATAAGTGGGGCCAACGTCCTGACTTTC. This codes for CASSPDRGISGANVLTF.

On this clonotype: This may be a read error: a much more frequent sequence differs by one nucleotide. The chain is built from TRBV6-1 and TRBJ2-1, with 11 positions matching TRBD1. The CDR3 extends over 15 amino acids. Unmatched junction bases numbered 4, after V lost 6 bases and J lost 3 bases. CDR1 and CDR2 (germline): MNHNS, SASEGT. The CDR3 DNA reads TGTGCCAGCAGAACCGGGACAGGGGGCTACAATGAGCAGTTCTTC. Its translation: CASRTGTGGYNEQFF.

This clonotype was picked up many times. The chain joins TRBV12-3 or TRBV12-4 to TRBJ2-7; TRBD1 matches at 7 bases. The ends lost 3 bases at V and 5 bases at J; junction bases unmatched: 7. This CDR3 region has 14 residues. CDR3 protein: CASSFSDRINEQYF. CDR3 bases: TGTGCCAGCAGTTTCTCGGACAGGATCAACGAGCAGTACTTC.

This clonotype was counted between two and nine times. The V gene is TRBV3-1, the J gene TRBJ2-1, with unresolved D. Germline loops: CDR1 LGHDT, CDR2 YNNKEL (reference sequence). The V and J ends lost 2 bases and 8 bases respectively, with 10 bases between them. CDR3 length equals 13 residues. CDR3 DNA sequence: TGTGCCAGCAGCCAAAGAGGCGTCTATGAGCAGTTCTTC. Amino acids: CASSQRGVYEQFF.

This clonotype occurred a few times. The chain is built from TRBV10-3 and TRBJ2-2, with D possibly matching TRBD1 (5 bases). CDR3 length equals 19 residues. CDR1 and CDR2 (germline): ENHRY, SYGVKD. V lost 4 bases and J lost 2, with 23 bases in between. The CDR3 DNA reads as TGTGCCATCAGTGCCCGGAAGACAGCGACCCCTATTAACACCGGGGAGCTGTTTTTT. Amino acid sequence: CAISARKTATPINTGELFF.

The chain couples TRBV30 to TRBJ2-2, with 9 nucleotides matching TRBD2. V shed 2 bases and J 4 bases; nucleotides not matched to a gene: 8. This CDR3 has 16 residues. CDR1 and CDR2 from the germline V gene are GTSNPN and SVGIG (reference sequence). CDR3 amino acids: CAWSLERGAGTGELFF. The CDR3 region has the DNA TGTGCCTGGAGTCTCGAGCGGGGGGCGGGCACCGGGGAGCTGTTTTTT. The variable domain in full, with the rest retrieved from reference TRBV30 and TRBJ2-2, is SQTIHQWPATLVQPVGSPLSLECTVEGTSNPNLYWYRQAAGRGLQLLFYSVGIGQISSEVPQNLSASRPQDRQFILSSKKLLLSDSGFYLCAWSLERGAGTGELFFGEGSRLTVL.

The chain carries TRBV25-1 and TRBJ2-7, with a weak D call TRBD2 (5 bases). Germline loops: CDR1 MGHDK, CDR2 SYGVNS. V lost 5 bases, J lost 7 bases, and 6 bases lay in between. The CDR3 totals 10 residues. CDR3 bases: TGTGCCAGCAGTCGAGGGGAGCAGTACTTC. Translation gives CASSRGEQYF.

At least ten counts were recorded for this clonotype. The V call is TRBV11-2, the J call TRBJ2-5; 8 nucleotides agree with TRBD2. The CDR3 spans 16 residues. Germline CDR1 and CDR2: SGHAT and FQNNGV. V was clipped by 4 bases and J by 4 bases; unmatched bases: 11. The CDR3 loop reads CASSSWRGSGGETQYF. The DNA for the CDR3 is TGTGCCAGCAGCTCCTGGAGGGGGAGCGGGGGAGAGACCCAGTACTTC.

In this sample, this clonotype turned up many times. This sequence joins TRBV11-1 and TRBJ2-1, with 7 bases that match TRBD2. Per germline, CDR1 SGHAT and CDR2 FQDESV (reference sequence). The CDR3 is made up of 15 amino acids. The J segment lost 6 bases and the V segment lost 1 base, leaving 6 bases of the junction unmatched. The CDR3 DNA is TGTGCCAGCAGCTTAGAAGCGGGAAGGGGCAATGAGCAGTTCTTC. Amino acid sequence: CASSLEAGRGNEQFF.

This clonotype turned up a few times. The chain combines TRBV19 with TRBJ1-3, with 9 bases matching TRBD1. CDR1 is LNHDA, CDR2 SQIVND, per germline (reference sequence). Germline trimming cut 8 bases from V and 8 bases from J; bases unmatched to any gene: 7. This CDR3 has 13 amino acids. The CDR3 sequence is CASSRDREDTIYF. The CDR3 bases are TGTGCCAGTTCTCGGGACAGGGAGGACACCATATATTTT.

This clonotype has only a few counts. The V call is TRBV29-1, the J call TRBJ2-3; D perhaps matches TRBD2 (5 bases). V was clipped by 0 bases and J by 2 bases, with 12 bases between them. This CDR3 has 15 residues. The germline CDR1 and CDR2 sequences are SQVTM and ANQGSEA. This CDR3 reads CSVEDTSGYTDTQYF. CDR3 DNA sequence: TGCAGCGTTGAAGATACCAGCGGATACACAGATACGCAGTATTTT.

This clonotype was counted many times. The chain uses TRBV20-1 and TRBJ2-3, with D possibly matching TRBD2 (5 bases). The CDR3 contains 14 residues. The V end was cut by 3 bases, the J end by 0 bases, with 10 bases between. CDR1 is DFQATT and CDR2 is SNEGSKA in the germline V gene (reference sequence). Here the CDR3 DNA reads TGCAGTGCTAGGGGTAGCGCTAGCACAGATACGCAGTATTTT. Protein product: CSARGSASTDTQYF.

The chain is built from TRBV2 and TRBJ1-2, with TRBD1 matching 12 bases. CDR3 size: 15 residues. The germline V gene encodes CDR1 SNHLY and CDR2 FYNNEI. The J segment lost 4 bases and the V segment lost 10 bases, leaving 10 bases of the junction unmatched. CDR3 bases: TGTGCCACCACCCTCGGGACAGGGGGCTTCTATGGCTACACCTTC. Amino acid sequence: CATTLGTGGFYGYTF.